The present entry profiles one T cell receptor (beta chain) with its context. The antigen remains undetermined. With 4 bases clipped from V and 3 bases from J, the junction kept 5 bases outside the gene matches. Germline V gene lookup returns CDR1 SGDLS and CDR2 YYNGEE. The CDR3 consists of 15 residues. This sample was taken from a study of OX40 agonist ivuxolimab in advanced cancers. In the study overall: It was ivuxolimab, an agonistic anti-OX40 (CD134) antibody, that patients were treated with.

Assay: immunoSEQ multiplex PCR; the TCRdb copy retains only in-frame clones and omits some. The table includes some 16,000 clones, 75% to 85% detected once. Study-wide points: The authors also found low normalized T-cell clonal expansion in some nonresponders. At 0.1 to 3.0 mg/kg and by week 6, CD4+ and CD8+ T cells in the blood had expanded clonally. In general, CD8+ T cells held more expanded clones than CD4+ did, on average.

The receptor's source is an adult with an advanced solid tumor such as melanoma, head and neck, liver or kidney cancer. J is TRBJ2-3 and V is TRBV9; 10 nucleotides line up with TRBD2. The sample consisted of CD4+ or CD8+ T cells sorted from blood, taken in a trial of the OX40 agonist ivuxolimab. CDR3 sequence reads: CASSFSGGPTDTQYF. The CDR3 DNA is TGTGCCAGCAGCTTTAGCGGGGGGCCGACAGATACGCAGTATTTT.